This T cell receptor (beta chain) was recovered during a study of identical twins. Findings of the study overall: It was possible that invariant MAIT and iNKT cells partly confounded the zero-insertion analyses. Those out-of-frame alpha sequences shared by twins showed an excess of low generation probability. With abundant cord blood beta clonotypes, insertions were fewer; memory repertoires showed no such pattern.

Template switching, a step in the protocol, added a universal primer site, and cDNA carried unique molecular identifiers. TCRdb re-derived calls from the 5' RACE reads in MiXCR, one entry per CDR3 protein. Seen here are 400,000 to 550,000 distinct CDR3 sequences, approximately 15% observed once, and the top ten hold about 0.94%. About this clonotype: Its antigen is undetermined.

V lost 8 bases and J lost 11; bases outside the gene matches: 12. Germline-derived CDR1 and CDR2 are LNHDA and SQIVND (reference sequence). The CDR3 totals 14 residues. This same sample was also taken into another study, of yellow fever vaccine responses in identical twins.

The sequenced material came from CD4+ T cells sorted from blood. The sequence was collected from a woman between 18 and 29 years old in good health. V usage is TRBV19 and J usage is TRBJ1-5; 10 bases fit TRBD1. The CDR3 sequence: CASGVQTGGEAQHF. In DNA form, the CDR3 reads TGTGCCAGTGGGGTCCAGACAGGGGGCGAAGCCCAGCATTTT. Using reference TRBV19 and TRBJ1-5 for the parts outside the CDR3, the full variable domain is DGGITQSPKYLFRKEGQNVTLSCEQNLNHDAMYWYRQDPGQGLRLIYYSQIVNDFQKGDIAEGYSVSREKKESFPLTVTSAQKNPTAFYLCASGVQTGGEAQHFGDGTRLSIL.